The rows below give T cell receptor beta chains drawn from one sample of a study of monozygotic twins with inflammatory bowel disease. TCRdb re-called the 5' RACE reads; every CDR3 protein appears as one record, without DNA. This sample lists 400,000 to 500,000 distinct CDR3 sequences; its ten largest clones have roughly 2.5%. The sequencing sample was made of blood. Source of these receptors: a human donor with ulcerative colitis or Crohn's disease, or a healthy co-twin of an affected twin (not recorded which). Both conserved end residues are part of each CDR3.

V,J,CDR3
TRBV7-2,TRBJ1-2,CASSTQGVEGYTF
TRBV29-1,TRBJ2-1,CSVDKSGGNEQFF
TRBV10-1,TRBJ2-6,CASSDKRDLNSGANVLTF
TRBV6-5,TRBJ2-2,CASSSSRREGRRGGELFF
TRBV20-1,TRBJ2-1,CSAGRDYNEQFF
TRBV5-1,TRBJ2-7,CASSNSGRIYEQYF
TRBV5-1,TRBJ1-5,CASSPAGGLSNQPQHF
TRBV4-1,TRBJ1-2,CASSGAQRDRGIGYTF
TRBV15,TRBJ1-1,CATSRDRSTEAFF
TRBV2,TRBJ2-7,CASNRDPWDEQYF
TRBV18,TRBJ1-5,CASSPNVRQPQHF
TRBV20-1,TRBJ1-2,CSARDGWDYGYTF
TRBV12-3/TRBV12-4,TRBJ2-1,CASSPDRDLYNEQFF
TRBV12-3/TRBV12-4,TRBJ2-3,CASSPRSPTDTQYF
TRBV20-1,TRBJ2-5,CSEGTRETQYF
TRBV6-6,TRBJ2-7,CASKDRPESYEQYF
TRBV6-1,TRBJ2-3,CASRPGSDTQYF